This is a list of T cell receptor beta chains from one sample in a study of response to subunit inactivated influenza vaccine. TCRdb independently ran MiXCR on the RT-PCR reads; one entry per CDR3 protein. The sample consists of 700,000 to 800,000 distinct CDR3 sequences, around 18% of them appearing once. This specimen consisted of PBMCs from blood, obtained 5 to 6 days after vaccination. All receptors come from a man aged 45-60 years who received an inactivated influenza vaccine. CDR3s include the opening cysteine and the closing phenylalanine or tryptophan. D genes are given only for firm matches. A row's size may be missing; if present it is once, few, many or a size class.

J: TRBJ1-1
V: TRBV5-1
D: NA
length: 13
size: many
CDR3: CASSLEKNTEAFF
DNA: TGCGCCAGCAGCTTGGAAAAGAACACTGAAGCTTTCTTT

J: TRBJ1-1
V: TRBV15
D: NA
length: 16
size: NA
CDR3: CATSSALRGANTEAFF
DNA: TGTGCCACCAGCAGCGCCTTGAGGGGGGCGAACACTGAAGCTTTCTTT

J: TRBJ2-1
V: TRBV6-5
D: TRBD1
length: 18
size: few
CDR3: CASSYPRTGADSYNEQFF
DNA: TGTGCCAGCAGTTACCCGCGGACAGGGGCGGACTCCTACAATGAGCAGTTCTTC

J: TRBJ2-1
V: TRBV12-3/TRBV12-4
D: TRBD2
length: 17
size: few
CDR3: CASSGEYRSGRAIEQFF
DNA: TGTGCCAGCAGCGGGGAATACCGTAGCGGGAGGGCGATTGAGCAGTTCTTC

J: TRBJ2-3
V: TRBV6-5
D: NA
length: 14
size: few
CDR3: CASSLLGDTDTQYF
DNA: TGTGCCAGCAGCCTACTCGGGGATACAGATACGCAGTATTTT

J: TRBJ2-5
V: TRBV11-2
D: TRBD1
length: 19
size: NA
CDR3: CASSLKPGQGVRVQETQYF
DNA: TGTGCCAGCAGCCTGAAACCGGGACAGGGGGTGCGAGTGCAAGAGACCCAGTACTTC

J: TRBJ1-5
V: TRBV28
D: TRBD1
length: 16
size: few
CDR3: CASSSRWGQVNQPQHF
DNA: TGTGCCAGCAGTTCCCGGTGGGGACAGGTCAATCAGCCCCAGCATTTT

J: TRBJ2-1
V: TRBV5-1
D: TRBD2
length: 14
size: NA
CDR3: CASSVAGVGNEQFF
DNA: TGCGCCAGCTCGGTAGCGGGGGTTGGCAATGAGCAGTTCTTC

J: TRBJ2-5
V: TRBV14
D: TRBD1
length: 14
size: once
CDR3: CASSLPGGAGTQYF
DNA: TGTGCCAGCAGCCTCCCAGGGGGCGCCGGGACCCAGTACTTC

J: TRBJ2-1
V: TRBV20-1
D: NA
length: 12
size: many
CDR3: CSARTYYNEQFF
DNA: TGCAGTGCTCGGACTTATTACAATGAGCAGTTCTTC

J: TRBJ2-3
V: TRBV27
D: NA
length: 15
size: NA
CDR3: CASSLQVLSTDTQYF
DNA: TGTGCCAGCAGTTTACAGGTCCTAAGCACAGATACGCAGTATTTT

J: TRBJ2-5
V: TRBV21-1
D: NA
length: 16
size: NA
CDR3: CASSKKDTKPFRAQYF
DNA: TGTGCCAGCAGCAAAAAGGATACCAAACCGTTTAGGGCCCAGTACTTC

J: TRBJ2-7
V: TRBV6-2/TRBV6-3
D: TRBD1
length: 16
size: NA
CDR3: CASKTDFGQVPYEHYF
DNA: TGTGCCAGCAAAACCGATTTTGGACAGGTACCGTACGAGCACTACTTC

J: TRBJ2-2
V: TRBV12-3/TRBV12-4
D: NA
length: 14
size: NA
CDR3: CASAAGSYTGELFF
DNA: TGTGCCAGCGCCGCAGGGTCGTACACCGGGGAGCTGTTTTTT

J: TRBJ2-7
V: TRBV12-3/TRBV12-4
D: NA
length: 14
size: few
CDR3: CASSLGTRVHEQYF
DNA: TGTGCCAGCAGTTTAGGAACTAGGGTCCACGAGCAGTACTTC

J: TRBJ2-7
V: TRBV20-1
D: NA
length: 13
size: few
CDR3: CSAEEAAWDWQYF
DNA: TGCAGTGCCGAAGAGGCGGCATGGGACTGGCAGTACTTC

J: TRBJ1-2
V: TRBV29-1
D: NA
length: 13
size: few
CDR3: CSVEGQINYGYTF
DNA: TGCAGCGTTGAAGGGCAGATCAACTATGGCTACACCTTC

J: TRBJ2-5
V: TRBV5-1
D: NA
length: 14
size: NA
CDR3: CASSPSGNQRMQYF
DNA: TGCGCCAGCAGCCCATCAGGGAATCAACGGATGCAGTACTTC

J: TRBJ2-3
V: TRBV7-2
D: NA
length: 13
size: NA
CDR3: CASSPGLKDTQYF
DNA: TGTGCCAGCAGCCCAGGACTCAAAGATACGCAGTATTTT

J: TRBJ2-1
V: TRBV5-5
D: TRBD2
length: 18
size: few
CDR3: CASSSEDYFVAGVDEQFF
DNA: TGTGCCAGCAGCTCAGAAGACTACTTTGTAGCGGGAGTAGATGAGCAGTTCTTC

J: TRBJ2-1
V: TRBV20-1
D: TRBD2
length: 16
size: NA
CDR3: CSARGLTSGTYNEQFF
DNA: TGCAGTGCTAGAGGTTTGACTAGCGGGACCTACAATGAGCAGTTCTTC